These 30 T cell receptor beta chains were all obtained from the same sample, sequenced in a study of blood T cell repertoires in COVID-19. Sequenced by immunoSEQ multiplex PCR; TCRdb stores in-frame clones only, minus some. The sample records some 14,000 clones, 70% to 90% being singletons. Sequencing was performed on peripheral blood. Receptor source: a human donor with active COVID-19. The donor label of this sample is uncertain.

This sequence joins TRBV3-1 (or the pseudogene TRBV3-2) and TRBJ2-3; 10 nucleotides line up with TRBD2. V trimming: 0 bases; J trimming: 2 bases; junction bases outside the gene matches: 8. The CDR3 loop spans 18 amino acids. CDR1 and CDR2 from the germline V gene are LGHDT and YNNKEL (reference sequence). CDR3 sequence (DNA): TGTGCCAGCAGCCAAGATCGCGTTAGCGGGGGGAACACAGATACGCAGTATTTT. Its protein is CASSQDRVSGGNTDTQYF.

V and J are TRBV28 and TRBJ2-7; D unclear. The CDR3 sequence is 14 residues long. V lost 3 bases, J lost 1 base, and 10 bases lay in between. Germline CDR1 and CDR2: MDHEN and SYDVKM. The CDR3 sequence is CASSFRMKSYEQYF. CDR3 nucleotide sequence: TGTGCCAGCAGTTTCAGAATGAAGTCCTACGAGCAGTACTTC.

This clone has only a few counts. The chain joins TRBV5-1 to TRBJ1-1; D is perhaps TRBD1 (6 bases). V was cut by 2 bases and J by 4 bases, with 15 bases left in between. Germline V gene data show CDR1 as SGHRS and CDR2 as YFSETQ. CDR3 length: 15 amino acids. The CDR3 region has the DNA TGCGCCAGCAGCTTCTTGACAGGCTTCAGCACTGAAGCTTTCTTT. It yields the protein CASSFLTGFSTEAFF.

The chain recombines TRBV6-5 with TRBJ1-2; 9 bases align to TRBD1. The germline V gene has CDR1 MNHEY and CDR2 SVGAGI. The length of the CDR3 is 14 residues. J lost 5 bases, V lost 8 bases, and 9 bases had no gene match. CDR3 region: CASRLTGGRYGYTF. In DNA, the CDR3 is TGTGCCAGCCGTTTAACAGGGGGCCGGTATGGCTACACCTTC.

This sequence joins TRBV7-8 and TRBJ2-1; 12 bases align to TRBD2. Germline V gene lookup returns CDR1 SGHVS and CDR2 FQNEAQ. V gave up 1 base and J gave up 2 bases; unmatched junction bases: 9. The CDR3 spans 19 residues. DNA of the CDR3: TGTGCCAGCAGCTTAGTTCGGACTAGCGGGGCCGGCACCTACAATGAGCAGTTCTTC. Translated, it gives CASSLVRTSGAGTYNEQFF.

This rearrangement joins TRBV19 to TRBJ2-7; D may be TRBD2 (6 bases). CDR1 LNHDA and CDR2 SQIVND come from the germline V gene (reference sequence). CDR3 size: 14 residues. V lost 5 bases, J lost 0 bases, and 11 bases lay in between. The CDR3 DNA reads TGTGCCAGTAGTGCGGGACGTCGCTCCTACGAGCAGTACTTC. Protein sequence: CASSAGRRSYEQYF.

V gene TRBV19 combines with J gene TRBJ2-1; a weak D match, TRBD2 (6 bases). V was clipped by 5 bases and J by 0 bases, with 17 bases between them. The CDR3 has 17 amino acids. Germline assignment: CDR1 LNHDA and CDR2 SQIVND (reference sequence). Here the CDR3 DNA reads TGTGCCAGTAGTCACCCGGGGGATGGGACCTCCTACAATGAGCAGTTCTTC. Translated, it gives CASSHPGDGTSYNEQFF.

The chain couples TRBV11-3 to TRBJ1-3; 7 bases are shared with TRBD1. Trimming removed 5 bases from V and 2 bases from J; junction bases left unmatched: 6. The CDR3 covers 15 residues. CDR1 SGHNT and CDR2 YENEEA come from the germline V gene. The CDR3 DNA is TGTGCCAGCAGCCACCGACAGGGAACTGGAAACACCATATATTTT. This encodes CASSHRQGTGNTIYF.

A single count supports this clone. The chain recombines TRBV11-2 with TRBJ1-2; D might be TRBD1 (5 bases). Deletions cut 1 base from V and 6 bases from J, with 6 bases between. Germline CDR1 reads SGHAT; CDR2 reads FQNNGV. There are 12 residues in the CDR3. The chain's CDR3 is CASSLAGDGYTF. DNA for the CDR3: TGTGCCAGCAGCTTAGCGGGGGATGGCTACACCTTC.

The V and J genes are TRBV10-3 and TRBJ2-3, with D possibly TRBD1 on 6 matching bases. The CDR3 runs 14 residues. V dropped 6 bases and J dropped 2 bases, with 12 bases sitting between them. Per the germline V gene, CDR1 is ENHRY and CDR2 is SYGVKD. CDR3 coding DNA: TGTGCCATCAGGGGACACCCCACCACAGATACGCAGTATTTT. Translated: CAIRGHPTTDTQYF.

As DNA, the CDR3 is TGCGCCAGCAGCCCTTCGGACAGCAGCAATCAGCCCCAGCATTTT. Its translation is CASSPSDSSNQPQHF. The chain employs TRBV5-1 and TRBJ1-5; D may be TRBD1 (6 bases). CDR1 and CDR2 from the germline V gene are SGHRS and YFSETQ. The CDR3 runs to 15 residues. Trimming removed 4 bases from V and 1 base from J, with 12 bases in between.

V and J are TRBV9 and TRBJ2-3; 9 nucleotides agree with TRBD2. V gave up 4 bases and J gave up 1 base; unmatched junction bases: 13. The germline V gene has CDR1 SGDLS and CDR2 YYNGEE. This CDR3 spans 18 amino acids. The CDR3 sequence is CASSQKGGWTSGTDTQYF. DNA of the CDR3: TGTGCCAGCAGCCAGAAGGGGGGTTGGACTAGCGGCACAGATACGCAGTATTTT. The whole variable domain, filled in from reference TRBV9 and TRBJ2-3, reads DSGVTQTPKHLITATGQRVTLRCSPRSGDLSVYWYQQSLDQGLQFLIQYYNGEERAKGNILERFSAQQFPDLHSELNLSSLELGDSALYFCASSQKGGWTSGTDTQYFGPGTRLTVL.

This sequence joins TRBV4-3 and TRBJ2-1; 7 bases line up with TRBD2. V was clipped by 0 bases and J by 6 bases; unmatched bases: 5. Germline lookup yields CDR1 LGHNA and CDR2 YSLEER. CDR3 length equals 15 residues. The CDR3 DNA is TGCGCCAGCAGCCAAGATTGGGGGGAGGGCAATGAGCAGTTCTTC. It codes for CASSQDWGEGNEQFF.

The genes are TRBV5-4 and TRBJ2-7, with 14 bases that match TRBD2. Looked up from germline, CDR1 is SGHNT and CDR2 is YYREEE (reference sequence). V shed 4 bases, J shed 7 bases, and the junction held 10 bases outside the gene matches. The CDR3 length is 16 residues. CDR3 sequence reads: CASSVGLAGVIVEQYF. As DNA, the CDR3 is TGTGCCAGCAGCGTGGGACTAGCGGGGGTGATAGTGGAGCAGTACTTC.

The V and J genes are TRBV6-6 and TRBJ2-3; 8 bases align to TRBD1. Germline CDR1 is MNHNY and CDR2 is SVGAGI (reference sequence). The junction had 21 bases not matched to a gene; V was cut back by 5 bases and J by 5 bases. This CDR3 has 19 residues. The CDR3 DNA sequence: TGTGCCAGCAGTCCCCCCTTATGGATTCGGGACAGGATTAGAGATACGCAGTATTTT. Its translation: CASSPPLWIRDRIRDTQYF.

The chain recombines TRBV2 with TRBJ2-4; 13 bases map to TRBD2. There are 13 residues in the CDR3. The germline V gene encodes CDR1 SNHLY and CDR2 FYNNEI. The V and J ends lost 10 bases and 9 bases, in that order; junction bases with no gene match: 6. CDR3 amino acids: CATHGLAGAIQYF. CDR3 in DNA: TGTGCCACCCACGGACTAGCGGGGGCCATTCAGTACTTC. Supplemented by reference TRBV2 and TRBJ2-4, the full variable domain reads EPEVTQTPSHQVTQMGQEVILRCVPISNHLYFYWYRQILGQKVEFLVSFYNNEISEKSEIFDDQFSVERPDGSNFTLKIRSTKLEDSAMYFCATHGLAGAIQYFGAGTRLSVL.

This clone was seen just once. The J gene is TRBJ2-3, the V gene TRBV4-1; 8 bases agree with TRBD2. CDR1 is MGHRA and CDR2 is YSYEKL in the germline V gene. CDR3 length: 12 amino acids. J gave up 6 bases and V 8 bases, and 4 bases lay outside the gene matches. In DNA form, the CDR3 reads TGCGCCAGCCGCTCGGGAGGGGATACGCAGTATTTT. Residues: CASRSGGDTQYF.

This chain links TRBV4-1 with TRBJ1-2; D perhaps matches TRBD1 (5 bases). Between the trimmed V and J ends, which lost 2 bases and 4 bases, there was a span of 20 bases. The CDR3 length is 17 residues. CDR1 is MGHRA and CDR2 is YSYEKL in the germline V gene. CDR3 nucleotides: TGCGCCAGCAGCCAAAGAGGTACCGGCAGGGAACCCTATGGCTACACCTTC. Translated, it gives CASSQRGTGREPYGYTF.

The chain links TRBV5-8 to TRBJ2-2; tentatively, D is TRBD1 (5 bases). The ends were cut back, 0 bases at V and 1 base at J, with 7 bases in the middle. The CDR3 is 15 amino acids. The germline V gene has CDR1 SGHTS and CDR2 YDEGEE. In DNA, the CDR3 is TGTGCCAGCAGCTTGGGTACAGGGAACACCGGGGAGCTGTTTTTT. This gives the protein CASSLGTGNTGELFF.

This sequence joins TRBV27 and TRBJ1-1; possible D gene TRBD1, 5 bases. The CDR3 consists of 14 residues. The ends were cut back, 5 bases at V and 3 bases at J, with 13 bases in the middle. Germline CDR1 and CDR2: MNHEY and SMNVEV (reference sequence). The CDR3 sequence: CASSRIARDTEAFF. The CDR3 DNA sequence: TGTGCCAGCAGTCGAATTGCCAGGGACACTGAAGCTTTCTTT.

The chain employs TRBV5-6 and TRBJ1-1; 8 nucleotides line up with TRBD1. Germline lookup yields CDR1 SGHDT and CDR2 YYEEEE. Trimming removed 3 bases from V and 1 base from J; junction bases left unmatched: 5. The CDR3 contains 15 residues. The CDR3 loop reads CASSSMDRANTEAFF. The CDR3 region has the DNA TGTGCCAGCAGCTCGATGGACAGGGCGAACACTGAAGCTTTCTTT.

The rearrangement joins TRBV25-1 to TRBJ1-2, with D unclear. The V end lost 6 bases, the J end lost 8 bases, and 13 bases lay between the germline ends. Germline CDR1 and CDR2: MGHDK and SYGVNS. The CDR3 extends over 12 amino acids. The CDR3 is CASSGTVGGYTF. CDR3 bases: TGTGCCAGCAGCGGCACTGTGGGCGGCTACACCTTC.

The chain recombines TRBV24-1 with TRBJ2-5; TRBD2 agrees at 7 bases. Trimming removed 2 bases from V and 4 bases from J; junction bases left unmatched: 12. Germline loops: CDR1 KGHDR, CDR2 SFDVKD. The CDR3 sequence is 17 residues long. CDR3 sequence (DNA): TGTGCCACCAGTGATTCGCCCAGCGGGGAGGCGAGAGAGACCCAGTACTTC. Translation gives CATSDSPSGEARETQYF.

The rearrangement joins TRBV18 to TRBJ2-6; 9 positions match TRBD1. CDR3 length: 19 residues. CDR1 and CDR2 (germline): KGHSH, LQKENI. Trimming at V came to 6 bases and at J to 0 bases, leaving 12 bases not matched to a gene. The CDR3 reads CASSGMPGQGSSGANVLTF. CDR3 nucleotide sequence: TGTGCCAGCTCCGGTATGCCGGGACAGGGTTCCTCTGGGGCCAACGTCCTGACTTTC. The full variable domain, with the rest looked up from reference TRBV18 and TRBJ2-6, is NAGVMQNPRHLVRRRGQEARLRCSPMKGHSHVYWYRQLPEEGLKFMVYLQKENIIDESGMPKERFSAEFPKEGPSILRIQQVVRGDSAAYFCASSGMPGQGSSGANVLTFGAGSRLTVL.

The chain links TRBV5-1 to TRBJ1-1, with D hard to call. The CDR3 is 15 residues long. V lost 2 bases and J lost 4, with 15 bases in between. The germline V gene has CDR1 SGHRS and CDR2 YFSETQ. The CDR3 here is CASSLTDPTITEAFF. CDR3 sequence (DNA): TGCGCCAGCAGCTTAACTGACCCGACAATCACTGAAGCTTTCTTT.

This chain connects TRBV11-3 to TRBJ2-2; TRBD2 matches 9 bases. CDR1 is SGHNT and CDR2 is YENEEA in the germline V gene. The CDR3 covers 17 residues. With 0 bases clipped from V and 7 bases from J, the junction kept 9 bases outside the gene matches. The CDR3 DNA reads as TGTGCCAGCAGCTTAGACGCTAGCGGGGTATATCGCGGGGAGCTGTTTTTT. Translated, it gives CASSLDASGVYRGELFF.

The chain links TRBV15 to TRBJ1-5; D is possibly TRBD1 (5 bases). Trimming cost V 0 bases and J 9 bases, with 6 bases left between them. From germline, CDR1 is LNHNV and CDR2 YYDKDF (reference sequence). The CDR3 runs 12 residues. The CDR3 here is CATSRDQGPQHF. The CDR3 DNA reads as TGTGCCACCAGCAGAGATCAGGGGCCCCAGCATTTT.

This clone was counted once. V is TRBV9 and J is TRBJ1-2, with TRBD1 matching over 9 bases. Germline CDR1 reads SGDLS; CDR2 reads YYNGEE. Unmatched junction bases numbered 6, after V lost 4 bases and J lost 5 bases. This CDR3 is built from 14 residues. The DNA of the CDR3 is TGTGCCAGCAGCCGGGACAGGGAGGAATATGGCTACACCTTC. This gives the protein CASSRDREEYGYTF. The full variable domain, rest sourced from reference TRBV9 and TRBJ1-2, is DSGVTQTPKHLITATGQRVTLRCSPRSGDLSVYWYQQSLDQGLQFLIQYYNGEERAKGNILERFSAQQFPDLHSELNLSSLELGDSALYFCASSRDREEYGYTFGSGTRLTVV.

For the CDR3, the DNA is TGTGCCAGCAGCGTTACAGGGGAGGCTGCTGGAAACACCATATATTTT. Its protein product is CASSVTGEAAGNTIYF. This chain uses TRBV9 with TRBJ1-3, with 7 bases that match TRBD1. Unmatched junction bases numbered 7, after V lost 2 bases and J lost 2 bases. The CDR3 is 16 amino acids. Germline V gives CDR1 SGDLS, CDR2 YYNGEE.

This chain connects TRBV7-2 to TRBJ2-1; a weak D match, TRBD2 (7 bases). Looked up from germline, CDR1 is SGHTA and CDR2 is FQGNSA. The CDR3 length is 14 residues. The germline V and J ends were trimmed by 3 bases and 10 bases, with 16 bases remaining between them. DNA for the CDR3: TGTGCCAGCAGCTTGCAACCAGGGGAGGGGGAGCAGTTCTTC. This sequence encodes CASSLQPGEGEQFF.